The entry that follows covers one TCR beta chain sequence. The antigen remains undetermined. This entry belongs to a study of CD8+CD57+ T cells in acquired aplastic anemia. Findings and caveats of the study: CD8+ Simpson's diversity did not differ significantly between patients and controls.

An expansion of CD8+CD57+ cells by flow cytometry had been shown in patients chosen for sequencing. All patients had severe acquired aplastic anemia. Using genomic DNA as the template, TCR beta VDJ and CDR3 profiling was carried out. TCRdb independently ran MiXCR on the reads; one entry per CDR3 protein. The sample shows about 160,000 distinct CDR3 sequences, 47% of them seen only once. The CDR3 is made up of 15 amino acids. V gave up 5 bases and J gave up 5 bases; unmatched junction bases: 10. Sequences were obtained from sorted CD4+, CD8+, or CD8+CD57+ T cells (not recorded which) from PBMCs. The genes are TRBV12-3 or TRBV12-4 and TRBJ2-5; 8 positions match TRBD2. The clonotype comes from a human donor with aplastic anemia. In nucleotides, the CDR3 is TGTGCCAGCAGTCCCCCGGGGGGGGCAGGGGAGACCCAGTACTTC. Its translation: CASSPPGGAGETQYF.